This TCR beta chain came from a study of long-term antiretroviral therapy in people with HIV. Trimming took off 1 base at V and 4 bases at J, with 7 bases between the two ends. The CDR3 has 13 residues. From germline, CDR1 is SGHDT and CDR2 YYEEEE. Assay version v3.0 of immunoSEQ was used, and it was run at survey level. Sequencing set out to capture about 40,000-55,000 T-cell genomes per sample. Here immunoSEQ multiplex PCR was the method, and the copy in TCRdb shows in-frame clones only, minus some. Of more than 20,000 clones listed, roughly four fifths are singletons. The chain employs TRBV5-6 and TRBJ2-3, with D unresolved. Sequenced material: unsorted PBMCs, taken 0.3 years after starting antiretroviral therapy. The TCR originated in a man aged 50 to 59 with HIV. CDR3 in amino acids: CASSLLEADTQYF. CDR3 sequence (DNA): TGTGCCAGCAGCTTGTTAGAGGCAGATACGCAGTATTTT.